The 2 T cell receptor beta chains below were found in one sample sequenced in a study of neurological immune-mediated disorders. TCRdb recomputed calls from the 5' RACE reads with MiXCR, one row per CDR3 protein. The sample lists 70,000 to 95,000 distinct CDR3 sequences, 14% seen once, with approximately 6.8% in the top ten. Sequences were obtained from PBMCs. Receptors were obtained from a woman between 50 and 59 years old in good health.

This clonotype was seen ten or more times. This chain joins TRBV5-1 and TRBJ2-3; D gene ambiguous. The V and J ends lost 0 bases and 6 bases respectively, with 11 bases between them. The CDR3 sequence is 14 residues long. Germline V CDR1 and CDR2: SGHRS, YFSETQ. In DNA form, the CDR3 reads TGCGCCAGCAGCTTGGAGAAGCCGTGGGATACGCAGTATTTT. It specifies CASSLEKPWDTQYF. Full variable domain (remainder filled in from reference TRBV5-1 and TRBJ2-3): KAGVTQTPRYLIKTRGQQVTLSCSPISGHRSVSWYQQTPGQGLQFLFEYFSETQRNKGNFPGRFSGRQFSNSRSEMNVSTLELGDSALYLCASSLEKPWDTQYFGPGTRLTVL.

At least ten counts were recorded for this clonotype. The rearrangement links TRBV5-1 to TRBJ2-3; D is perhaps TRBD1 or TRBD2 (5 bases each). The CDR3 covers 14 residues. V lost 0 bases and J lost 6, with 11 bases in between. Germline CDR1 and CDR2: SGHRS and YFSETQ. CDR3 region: CASSLAGTSDTQYF. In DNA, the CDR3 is TGCGCCAGCAGCTTGGCTGGGACCTCGGATACGCAGTATTTT. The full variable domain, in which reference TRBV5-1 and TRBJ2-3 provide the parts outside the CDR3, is KAGVTQTPRYLIKTRGQQVTLSCSPISGHRSVSWYQQTPGQGLQFLFEYFSETQRNKGNFPGRFSGRQFSNSRSEMNVSTLELGDSALYLCASSLAGTSDTQYFGPGTRLTVL.